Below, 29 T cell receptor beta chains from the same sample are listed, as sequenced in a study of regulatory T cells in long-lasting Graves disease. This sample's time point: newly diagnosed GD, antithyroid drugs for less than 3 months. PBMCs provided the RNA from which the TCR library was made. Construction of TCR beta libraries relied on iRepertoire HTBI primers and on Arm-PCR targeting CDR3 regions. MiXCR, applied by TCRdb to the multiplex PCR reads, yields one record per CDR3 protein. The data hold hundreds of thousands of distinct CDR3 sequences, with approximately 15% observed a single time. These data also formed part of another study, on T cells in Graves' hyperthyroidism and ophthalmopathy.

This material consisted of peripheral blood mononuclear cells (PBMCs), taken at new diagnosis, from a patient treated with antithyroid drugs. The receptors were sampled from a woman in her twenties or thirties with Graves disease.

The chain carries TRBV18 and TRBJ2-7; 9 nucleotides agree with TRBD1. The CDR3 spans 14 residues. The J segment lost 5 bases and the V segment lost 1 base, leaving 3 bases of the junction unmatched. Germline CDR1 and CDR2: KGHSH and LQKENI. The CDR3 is CASSPRTGENEQYF. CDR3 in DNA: TGTGCCAGCTCACCACGGACAGGGGAAAACGAGCAGTACTTC. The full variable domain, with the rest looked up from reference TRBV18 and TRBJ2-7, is NAGVMQNPRHLVRRRGQEARLRCSPMKGHSHVYWYRQLPEEGLKFMVYLQKENIIDESGMPKERFSAEFPKEGPSILRIQQVVRGDSAAYFCASSPRTGENEQYFGPGTRLTVT.

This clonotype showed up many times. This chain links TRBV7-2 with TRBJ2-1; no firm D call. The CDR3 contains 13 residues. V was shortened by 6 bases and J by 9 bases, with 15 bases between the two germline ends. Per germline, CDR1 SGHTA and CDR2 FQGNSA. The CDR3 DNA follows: TGTGCCAGCAGAAATCAGAAAGCAATTGAGCAGTTCTTC. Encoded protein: CASRNQKAIEQFF.

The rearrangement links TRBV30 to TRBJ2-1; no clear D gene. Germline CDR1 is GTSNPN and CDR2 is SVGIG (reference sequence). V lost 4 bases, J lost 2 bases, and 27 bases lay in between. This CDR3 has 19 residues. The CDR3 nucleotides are TGTGCCTGGACCACCCCCCGAGCCTCTTCCAAGCCGACCTACAATGAGCAGTTCTTC. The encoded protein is CAWTTPRASSKPTYNEQFF.

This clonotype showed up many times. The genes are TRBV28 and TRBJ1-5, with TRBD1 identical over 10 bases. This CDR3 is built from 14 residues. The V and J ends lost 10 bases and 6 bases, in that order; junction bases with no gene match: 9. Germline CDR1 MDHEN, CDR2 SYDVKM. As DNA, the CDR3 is TGTGCCACACGGAACGGACAGGGGGGTCAGCCCCAGCATTTT. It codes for CATRNGQGGQPQHF.

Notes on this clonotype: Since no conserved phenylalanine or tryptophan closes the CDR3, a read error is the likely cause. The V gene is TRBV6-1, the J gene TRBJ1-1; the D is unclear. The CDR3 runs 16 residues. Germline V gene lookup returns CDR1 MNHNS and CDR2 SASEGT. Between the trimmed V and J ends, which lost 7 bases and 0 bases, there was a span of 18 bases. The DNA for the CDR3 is TGTGCCAGCAACAAACCAGCCACCCTGATGAACACTGAAGCTTTCCTT. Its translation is CASNKPATLMNTEAFL.

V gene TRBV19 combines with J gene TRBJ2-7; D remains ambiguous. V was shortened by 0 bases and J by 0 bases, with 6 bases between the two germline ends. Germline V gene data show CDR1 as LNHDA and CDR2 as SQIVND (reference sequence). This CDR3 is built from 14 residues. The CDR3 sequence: CASSIDGLSYEQYF. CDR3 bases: TGTGCCAGTAGTATAGACGGCCTCTCCTACGAGCAGTACTTC.

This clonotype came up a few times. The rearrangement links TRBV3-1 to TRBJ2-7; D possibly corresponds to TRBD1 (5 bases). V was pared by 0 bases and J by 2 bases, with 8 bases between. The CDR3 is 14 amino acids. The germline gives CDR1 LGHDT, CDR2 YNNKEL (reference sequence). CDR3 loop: CASSQDPRAYEQYF. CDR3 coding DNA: TGTGCCAGCAGCCAAGATCCCAGGGCCTACGAGCAGTACTTC.

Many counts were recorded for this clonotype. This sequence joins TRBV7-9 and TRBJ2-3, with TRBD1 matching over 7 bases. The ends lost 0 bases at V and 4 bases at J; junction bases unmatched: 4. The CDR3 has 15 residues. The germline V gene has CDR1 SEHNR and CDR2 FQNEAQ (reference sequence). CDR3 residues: CASSLAGGQADTQYF. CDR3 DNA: TGTGCCAGCAGCTTAGCAGGAGGACAGGCAGATACGCAGTATTTT.

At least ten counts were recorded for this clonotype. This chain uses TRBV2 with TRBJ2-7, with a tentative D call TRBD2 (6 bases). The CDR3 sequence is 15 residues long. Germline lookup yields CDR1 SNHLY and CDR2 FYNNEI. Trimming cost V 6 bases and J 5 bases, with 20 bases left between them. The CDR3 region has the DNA TGTGCCAGCAGCTCCCTCGGGAGTCCGATGAACGAGCAGTACTTC. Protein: CASSSLGSPMNEQYF.

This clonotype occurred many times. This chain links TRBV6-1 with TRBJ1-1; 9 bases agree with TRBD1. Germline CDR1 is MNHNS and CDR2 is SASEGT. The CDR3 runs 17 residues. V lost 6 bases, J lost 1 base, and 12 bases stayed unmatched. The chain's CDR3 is CASSAGQGRVTNTEAFF. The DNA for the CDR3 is TGTGCCAGCAGCGCGGGACAGGGAAGGGTTACGAACACTGAAGCTTTCTTT.

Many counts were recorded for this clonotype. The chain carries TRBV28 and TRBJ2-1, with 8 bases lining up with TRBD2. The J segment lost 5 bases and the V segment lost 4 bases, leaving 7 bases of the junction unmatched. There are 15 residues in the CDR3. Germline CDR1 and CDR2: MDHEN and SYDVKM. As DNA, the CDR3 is TGTGCCAGCAGTTCCGAGCGGGAGTCACACAATGAGCAGTTCTTC. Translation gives CASSSERESHNEQFF.

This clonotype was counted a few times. CDR3 DNA sequence: TGTGCCAGCAGCTTAGATTTCCTAGCGGGAGTAGAGCAGTTCTTC. This translates into CASSLDFLAGVEQFF. V is TRBV11-2 and J is TRBJ2-1; TRBD2 aligns across 10 bases. Trimming cost V 0 bases and J 10 bases; bases outside gene matches: 6. CDR1 is SGHAT, CDR2 FQNNGV, per germline. This CDR3 is built from 15 residues.

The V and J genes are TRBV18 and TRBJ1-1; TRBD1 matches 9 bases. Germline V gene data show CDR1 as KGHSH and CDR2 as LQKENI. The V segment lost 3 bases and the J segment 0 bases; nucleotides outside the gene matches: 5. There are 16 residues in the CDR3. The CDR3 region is CASSPGTGKLNTEAFF. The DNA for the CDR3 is TGTGCCAGCTCACCTGGGACAGGGAAACTGAACACTGAAGCTTTCTTT.

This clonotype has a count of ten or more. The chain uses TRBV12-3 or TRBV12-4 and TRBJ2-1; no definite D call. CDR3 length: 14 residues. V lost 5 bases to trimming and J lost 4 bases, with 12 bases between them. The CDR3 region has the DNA TGTGCCAGCAGTACTGGACCCGGTTACAATGAGCAGTTCTTC. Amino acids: CASSTGPGYNEQFF.

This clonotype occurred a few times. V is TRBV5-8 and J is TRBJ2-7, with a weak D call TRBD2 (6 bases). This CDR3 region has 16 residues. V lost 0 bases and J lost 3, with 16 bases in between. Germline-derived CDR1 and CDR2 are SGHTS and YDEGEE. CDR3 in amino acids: CASSLGGRLAYYEQYF. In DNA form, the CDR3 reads TGTGCCAGCAGCTTGGGTGGTCGGCTAGCGTACTACGAGCAGTACTTC.

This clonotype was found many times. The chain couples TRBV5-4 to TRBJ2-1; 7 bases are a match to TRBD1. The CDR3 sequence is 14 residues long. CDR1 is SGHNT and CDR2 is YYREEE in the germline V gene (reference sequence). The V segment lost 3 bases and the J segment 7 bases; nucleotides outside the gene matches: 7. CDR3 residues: CASSYRQGGNEQFF. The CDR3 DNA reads TGTGCCAGCAGCTACCGACAGGGTGGTAATGAGCAGTTCTTC.

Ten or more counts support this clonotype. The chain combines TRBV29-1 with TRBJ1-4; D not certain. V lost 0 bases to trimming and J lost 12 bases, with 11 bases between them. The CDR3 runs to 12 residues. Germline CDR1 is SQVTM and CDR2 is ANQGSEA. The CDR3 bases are TGCAGCGTTGAAGATCTAGCAGCACAACTGTTTTTT. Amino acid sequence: CSVEDLAAQLFF.

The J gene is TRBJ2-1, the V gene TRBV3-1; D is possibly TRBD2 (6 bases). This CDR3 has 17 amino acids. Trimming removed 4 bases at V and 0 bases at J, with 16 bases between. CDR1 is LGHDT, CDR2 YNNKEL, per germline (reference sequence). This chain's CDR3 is CASSRLGVAASYNEQFF. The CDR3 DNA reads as TGTGCCAGCAGCCGCCTAGGGGTAGCGGCCTCCTACAATGAGCAGTTCTTC.

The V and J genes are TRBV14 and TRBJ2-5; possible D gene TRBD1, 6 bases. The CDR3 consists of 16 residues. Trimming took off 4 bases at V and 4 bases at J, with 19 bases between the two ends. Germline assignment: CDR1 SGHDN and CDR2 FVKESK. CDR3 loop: CASSLGAGSYRETQYF. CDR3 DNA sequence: TGTGCCAGCAGCCTGGGGGCAGGGTCGTACCGAGAGACCCAGTACTTC.

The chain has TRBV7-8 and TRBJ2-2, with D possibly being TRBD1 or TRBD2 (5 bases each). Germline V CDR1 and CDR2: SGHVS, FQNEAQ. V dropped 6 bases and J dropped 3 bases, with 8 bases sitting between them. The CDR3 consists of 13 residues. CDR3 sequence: CASSWDHTGELFF. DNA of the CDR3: TGTGCCAGCAGTTGGGACCACACCGGGGAGCTGTTTTTT.

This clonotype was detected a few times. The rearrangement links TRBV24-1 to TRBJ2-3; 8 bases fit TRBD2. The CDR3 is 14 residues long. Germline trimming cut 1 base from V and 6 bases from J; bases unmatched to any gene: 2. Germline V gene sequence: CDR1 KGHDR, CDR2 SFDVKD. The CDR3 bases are TGTGCCACCAGTGATTTCCGCGGGAGGGATACGCAGTATTTT. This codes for CATSDFRGRDTQYF.

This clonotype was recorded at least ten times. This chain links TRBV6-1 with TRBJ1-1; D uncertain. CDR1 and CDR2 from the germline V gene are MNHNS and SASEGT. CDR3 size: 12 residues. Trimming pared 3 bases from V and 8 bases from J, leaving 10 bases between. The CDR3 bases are TGTGCCAGCAGTGAGGTAGGGTTAGAAGCTTTCTTT. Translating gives CASSEVGLEAFF.

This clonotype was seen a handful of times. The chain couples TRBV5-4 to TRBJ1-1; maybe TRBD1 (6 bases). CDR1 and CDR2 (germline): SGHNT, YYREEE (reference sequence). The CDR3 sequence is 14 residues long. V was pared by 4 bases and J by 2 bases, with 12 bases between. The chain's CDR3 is CASSEGHSNTEAFF. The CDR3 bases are TGTGCCAGCAGCGAGGGACACTCAAACACTGAAGCTTTCTTT.

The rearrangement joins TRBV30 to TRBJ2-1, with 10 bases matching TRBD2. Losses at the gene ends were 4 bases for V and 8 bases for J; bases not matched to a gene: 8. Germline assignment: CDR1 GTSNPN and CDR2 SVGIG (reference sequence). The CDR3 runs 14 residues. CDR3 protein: CAWTSGRGWDEQFF. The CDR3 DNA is TGTGCCTGGACTAGCGGGAGAGGGTGGGATGAGCAGTTCTTC.

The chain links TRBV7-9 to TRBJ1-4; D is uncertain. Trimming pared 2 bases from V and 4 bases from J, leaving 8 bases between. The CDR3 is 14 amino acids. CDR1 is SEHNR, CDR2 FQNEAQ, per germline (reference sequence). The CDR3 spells CASSLRNNNEKLFF. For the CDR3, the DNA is TGTGCCAGCAGCTTACGGAATAATAATGAAAAACTGTTTTTT.

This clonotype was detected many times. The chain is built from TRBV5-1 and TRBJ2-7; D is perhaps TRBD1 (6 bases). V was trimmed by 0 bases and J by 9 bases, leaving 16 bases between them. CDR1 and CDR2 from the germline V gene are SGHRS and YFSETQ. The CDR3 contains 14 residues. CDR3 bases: TGCGCCAGCAGCTTGGGGACAGCCTCTAGGACGCAGTACTTC. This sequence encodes CASSLGTASRTQYF.

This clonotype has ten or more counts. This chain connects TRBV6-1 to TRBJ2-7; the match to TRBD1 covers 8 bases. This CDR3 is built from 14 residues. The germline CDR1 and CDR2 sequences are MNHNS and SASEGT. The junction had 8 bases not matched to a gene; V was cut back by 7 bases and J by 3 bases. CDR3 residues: CASTRTGFGYEQYF. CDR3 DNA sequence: TGTGCCAGCACTCGGACAGGGTTCGGCTACGAGCAGTACTTC.

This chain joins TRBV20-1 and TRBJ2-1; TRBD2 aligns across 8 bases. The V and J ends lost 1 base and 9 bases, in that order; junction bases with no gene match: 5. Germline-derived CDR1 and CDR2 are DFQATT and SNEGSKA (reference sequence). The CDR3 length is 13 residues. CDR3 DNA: TGCAGTGCTAGAGGGCGGGGGGCTGGTGAGCAGTTCTTC. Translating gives CSARGRGAGEQFF.

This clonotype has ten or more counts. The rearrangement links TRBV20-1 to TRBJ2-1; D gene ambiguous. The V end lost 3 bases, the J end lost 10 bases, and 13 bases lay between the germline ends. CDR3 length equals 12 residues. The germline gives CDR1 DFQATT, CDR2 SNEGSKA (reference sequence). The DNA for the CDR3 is TGCAGTGCTAGTGAGTCCTTGGTCGAGCAGTTCTTC. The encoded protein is CSASESLVEQFF.